What follows are 27 T cell receptor beta chains derived from one specimen sequenced in a study of blood T cell repertoires in COVID-19. Using immunoSEQ multiplex PCR, the repertoire was profiled, and TCRdb retains in-frame clones only, with some absent. The repertoire holds roughly 180,000 clones, with 85% to 90% as singletons. Sample: PBMCs or T cells enriched from blood (not recorded which). The source is a middle-aged man who had recovered from COVID-19.

This clone has a single count. J is TRBJ1-2 and V is TRBV2; TRBD1 aligns across 9 bases. The V gene end was trimmed by 2 bases and the J gene end by 7 bases; junction bases not matched to a gene: 5. Germline loops: CDR1 SNHLY, CDR2 FYNNEI. The CDR3 contains 14 residues. CDR3 sequence reads: CASSEHRGLAGYTF. CDR3 DNA: TGTGCCAGCAGTGAACACAGGGGGCTCGCTGGCTACACCTTC. The whole variable domain, remainder taken from reference TRBV2 and TRBJ1-2, is EPEVTQTPSHQVTQMGQEVILRCVPISNHLYFYWYRQILGQKVEFLVSFYNNEISEKSEIFDDQFSVERPDGSNFTLKIRSTKLEDSAMYFCASSEHRGLAGYTFGSGTRLTVV.

The chain combines TRBV5-1 with TRBJ2-3; D is unclear. Trimming removed 2 bases from V and 4 bases from J, with 17 bases in between. The CDR3 is 16 amino acids. The germline V gene has CDR1 SGHRS and CDR2 YFSETQ. The CDR3 sequence is CASSFSPANSPDTQYF. DNA of the CDR3: TGCGCCAGCAGCTTCTCCCCAGCGAATAGCCCAGATACGCAGTATTTT.

This sequence joins TRBV30 and TRBJ2-5; 14 bases agree with TRBD2. Germline CDR1 GTSNPN, CDR2 SVGIG (reference sequence). The CDR3 is 16 residues long. Trimming cost V 3 bases and J 6 bases; bases outside gene matches: 9. This CDR3 is CAWRGLAGDQVKTQYF. In DNA, the CDR3 is TGTGCCTGGAGGGGACTAGCGGGAGATCAAGTCAAGACCCAGTACTTC.

This rearrangement joins TRBV9 to TRBJ2-7; a weak D match, TRBD1 (5 bases). Between the trimmed V and J ends, which lost 0 bases and 5 bases, there was a span of 12 bases. CDR1 and CDR2 (germline): SGDLS, YYNGEE. The CDR3 is 14 amino acids. CDR3 region: CASSVGAGLDEQYF. The CDR3 nucleotides are TGTGCCAGCAGCGTAGGCGCAGGGTTGGACGAGCAGTACTTC.

This clone appeared a few times. This chain uses TRBV11-3 with TRBJ1-3, with D possibly matching TRBD1 (6 bases). CDR1 and CDR2 from the germline V gene are SGHNT and YENEEA. Trimming cost V 5 bases and J 4 bases, with 18 bases left between them. This CDR3 has 16 residues. This CDR3 is CASSPVGGRIGNTIYF. The CDR3 DNA is TGTGCCAGCAGCCCGGTGGGGGGGCGAATAGGAAACACCATATATTTT. The full variable domain, in which reference TRBV11-3 and TRBJ1-3 provide the parts outside the CDR3, is EAGVVQSPRYKIIEKKQPVAFWCNPISGHNTLYWYLQNLGQGPELLIRYENEEAVDDSQLPKDRFSAERLKGVDSTLKIQPAELGDSAVYLCASSPVGGRIGNTIYFGEGSWLTVV.

The V call is TRBV6-5, the J call TRBJ2-1, with D unclear. The V gene lost 2 bases and the J gene lost 0 bases, with 8 bases spanning the gap. The CDR3 runs to 15 residues. Germline V gives CDR1 MNHEY, CDR2 SVGAGI. The CDR3 region has the DNA TGTGCCAGCAGTTACGCCTCCAGCTCCTACAATGAGCAGTTCTTC. As protein: CASSYASSSYNEQFF.

This clone has only one observation. The chain combines TRBV11-2 with TRBJ1-4, with TRBD1 as a possible D gene (6 bases). V was shortened by 4 bases and J by 3 bases, with 12 bases between the two germline ends. The CDR3 covers 15 residues. The V gene's germline CDR1 is SGHAT and CDR2 FQNNGV. The CDR3 spells CASSSQGKANEKLFF. In nucleotides, the CDR3 is TGTGCCAGCAGCTCGCAGGGGAAGGCTAATGAAAAACTGTTTTTT.

The rearrangement joins TRBV14 to TRBJ1-2; D is unresolved. Germline CDR1 SGHDN, CDR2 FVKESK. V shed 1 base and J shed 6 bases, with 9 bases lying between them. There are 13 residues in the CDR3. In DNA, the CDR3 is TGTGCCAGCAGCCAAGCCCGGCGGGATGGCTACACCTTC. Translation gives CASSQARRDGYTF.

This clone has just a few counts. The CDR3 sequence is CASSFDSTYNEQFF. CDR3 bases: TGCGCCAGCAGCTTTGACAGTACCTACAATGAGCAGTTCTTC. This chain connects TRBV5-1 to TRBJ2-1; the D gene is possibly TRBD1 (5 bases). There are 14 residues in the CDR3. Germline lookup yields CDR1 SGHRS and CDR2 YFSETQ. V dropped 2 bases and J dropped 2 bases, with 8 bases sitting between them.

This chain uses TRBV5-5 with TRBJ2-1, with a tentative D call TRBD2 (5 bases). CDR3 length equals 15 residues. Germline values: CDR1 SGHKS, CDR2 YYEKEE (reference sequence). Deletions cut 1 base from V and 5 bases from J, with 13 bases between. CDR3 DNA sequence: TGTGCCAGCAGCTTGATCGGATCCGGGAACAATGAGCAGTTCTTC. It codes for CASSLIGSGNNEQFF. The variable domain in full, with the rest retrieved from reference TRBV5-5 and TRBJ2-1, is DAGVTQSPTHLIKTRGQQVTLRCSPISGHKSVSWYQQVLGQGPQFIFQYYEKEERGRGNFPDRFSARQFPNYSSELNVNALLLGDSALYLCASSLIGSGNNEQFFGPGTRLTVL.

CDR3 nucleotides: TGTGCCAGCAGCACATCCGGGACAGACTATGGCTACACCTTC. The encoded protein is CASSTSGTDYGYTF. The J gene is TRBJ1-2, the V gene TRBV5-4, with 7 bases fitting TRBD1. J was trimmed by 3 bases and V by 4 bases; bases with no gene match: 6. The germline gives CDR1 SGHNT, CDR2 YYREEE (reference sequence). This CDR3 region has 14 residues.

The V and J genes are TRBV7-3 and TRBJ2-1, with 9 bases identical to TRBD2. The length of the CDR3 is 15 residues. Germline V gene lookup returns CDR1 SGHTA and CDR2 FQGTGA. J lost 5 bases, V lost 5 bases, and 7 bases had no gene match. Here the CDR3 DNA reads TGTGCCAGCAGCGAGACTAGCGGTAACAACAATGAGCAGTTCTTC. Encoded protein: CASSETSGNNNEQFF.

The sample holds one count of this clone. This chain links TRBV30 with TRBJ1-5, with D unresolved. This CDR3 has 14 amino acids. Germline V gives CDR1 GTSNPN, CDR2 SVGIG (reference sequence). The V and J ends lost 1 base and 3 bases respectively, with 10 bases between them. CDR3 sequence (DNA): TGTGCCTGGAGTGCGCTCGACTTCAATCAGCCCCAGCATTTT. Translation gives CAWSALDFNQPQHF. Variable domain in full (rest from reference TRBV30 and TRBJ1-5): SQTIHQWPATLVQPVGSPLSLECTVEGTSNPNLYWYRQAAGRGLQLLFYSVGIGQISSEVPQNLSASRPQDRQFILSSKKLLLSDSGFYLCAWSALDFNQPQHFGDGTRLSIL.

This chain joins TRBV29-1 and TRBJ2-1; 10 nucleotides line up with TRBD1. The germline CDR1 and CDR2 sequences are SQVTM and ANQGSEA. With 1 base clipped from V and 8 bases from J, the junction kept 5 bases outside the gene matches. The CDR3 is made up of 14 amino acids. For the CDR3, the DNA is TGCAGCGTTGAAGGGGGACAGGGGTCCTATGAGCAGTTCTTC. Its translation is CSVEGGQGSYEQFF.

The chain combines TRBV9 with TRBJ1-1, with a weak D call TRBD1 (5 bases). The CDR3 is made up of 15 amino acids. CDR1 SGDLS and CDR2 YYNGEE come from the germline V gene. V was cut by 3 bases and J by 1 base, with 13 bases left in between. CDR3: CASSGGETGNTEAFF. DNA for the CDR3: TGTGCCAGCAGCGGGGGGGAAACAGGGAACACTGAAGCTTTCTTT.

J is TRBJ2-5 and V is TRBV27, with D perhaps TRBD1 (5 bases). V was pared by 0 bases and J by 3 bases, with 8 bases between. The CDR3 totals 14 residues. Germline assignment: CDR1 MNHEY and CDR2 SMNVEV (reference sequence). CDR3 residues: CASSLSGPKETQYF. The CDR3, as DNA: TGTGCCAGCAGTTTATCGGGGCCGAAAGAGACCCAGTACTTC.

The rearrangement uses TRBV27 and TRBJ1-4; D gene ambiguous. The germline V gene encodes CDR1 MNHEY and CDR2 SMNVEV (reference sequence). This CDR3 comprises 15 residues. Trimming pared 1 base from V and 0 bases from J, leaving 6 bases between. In DNA, the CDR3 is TGTGCCAGCAGTTTATTTAGTGCAACTAATGAAAAACTGTTTTTT. It is translated as CASSLFSATNEKLFF. The full variable domain, rest sourced from reference TRBV27 and TRBJ1-4, is EAQVTQNPRYLITVTGKKLTVTCSQNMNHEYMSWYRQDPGLGLRQIYYSMNVEVTDKGDVPEGYKVSRKEKRNFPLILESPSPNQTSLYFCASSLFSATNEKLFFGSGTQLSVL.

V is TRBV6-5 and J is TRBJ1-2; 8 bases are a match to TRBD1. CDR3 size: 13 residues. Germline CDR1 reads MNHEY; CDR2 reads SVGAGI. The junction had 10 bases not matched to a gene; V was cut back by 4 bases and J by 12 bases. CDR3 in DNA: TGTGCCAGCAGTTGGACAGGGAGAGAAGGACACACCTTC. This translates into CASSWTGREGHTF.

The chain couples TRBV19 to TRBJ1-2; no firm D call. Germline V gene sequence: CDR1 LNHDA, CDR2 SQIVND (reference sequence). V was trimmed by 3 bases and J by 2 bases, leaving 4 bases between them. This CDR3 has 12 residues. As DNA, the CDR3 is TGTGCCAGTAGTATCCTGAACTATGGCTACACCTTC. Its translation: CASSILNYGYTF.

The rearrangement joins TRBV7-2 to TRBJ2-1; D may be TRBD1 (6 bases). The germline V gene has CDR1 SGHTA and CDR2 FQGNSA. The CDR3 sequence is 14 residues long. The V end was cut by 1 base, the J end by 6 bases, with 10 bases between. DNA of the CDR3: TGTGCCAGCAGCTTAGATCGCAGGGGCAATGAGCAGTTCTTC. Its protein is CASSLDRRGNEQFF.

The CDR3 sequence is CASSRGTGGNTEAFF. As DNA, the CDR3 is TGTGCCAGCAGCCGGGGGACAGGTGGTAACACTGAAGCTTTCTTT. The chain is built from TRBV4-2 and TRBJ1-1, with TRBD1 identical over 8 bases. From germline, CDR1 is LGHNA and CDR2 YNFKEQ. V gave up 4 bases and J gave up 2 bases; unmatched junction bases: 6. The CDR3 contains 15 residues.

The DNA for the CDR3 is TGTGCCAGCAGCCTCGAGATGTACAGGGCTCCCTACAATGAGCAGTTCTTC. Translated, it gives CASSLEMYRAPYNEQFF. The chain employs TRBV3-1 (or the pseudogene TRBV3-2) and TRBJ2-1; maybe TRBD1 (6 bases). CDR3 length: 17 residues. Germline CDR1 reads LGHDT; CDR2 reads YNNKEL (reference sequence). V was trimmed by 4 bases and J by 2 bases, leaving 18 bases between them.

The chain uses TRBV11-3 and TRBJ1-5; D unclear. This CDR3 is 13 amino acids long. Germline loops: CDR1 SGHNT, CDR2 YENEEA. Trimming cost V 0 bases and J 5 bases, with 5 bases left between them. CDR3 nucleotides: TGTGCCAGCAGCTTAGACGGAGATCAGCCCCAGCATTTT. It specifies CASSLDGDQPQHF.

The V gene is TRBV7-9, the J gene TRBJ2-7, with D perhaps matching TRBD1 (6 bases). This CDR3 region has 15 residues. From germline, CDR1 is SEHNR and CDR2 FQNEAQ (reference sequence). The germline V and J ends were trimmed by 5 bases and 3 bases, with 17 bases remaining between them. CDR3 sequence reads: CASSANRDSSYEQYF. The CDR3 DNA is TGTGCCAGCAGCGCAAACAGGGATTCAAGCTACGAGCAGTACTTC.

CDR3: CASSVGTGASSYNEQFF. CDR3 coding DNA: TGCGCCAGCAGCGTCGGGACAGGGGCTTCCTCCTACAATGAGCAGTTCTTC. J is TRBJ2-1 and V is TRBV5-1; the match to TRBD1 covers 10 bases. Germline V CDR1 and CDR2: SGHRS, YFSETQ. Trimming removed 4 bases from V and 0 bases from J; junction bases left unmatched: 7. This CDR3 contains 17 residues.

V usage is TRBV27 and J usage is TRBJ1-5; a possible D gene is TRBD1 (5 bases). This CDR3 region has 15 residues. Between the trimmed V and J ends, which lost 1 base and 4 bases, there was a span of 11 bases. Germline CDR1 reads MNHEY; CDR2 reads SMNVEV (reference sequence). The CDR3 nucleotides read TGTGCCAGCAGTTTATTGGCAGGGAAGAATCAGCCCCAGCATTTT. This translates into CASSLLAGKNQPQHF.

The chain recombines TRBV30 with TRBJ1-5; the D gene is possibly TRBD1 (5 bases). Germline lookup yields CDR1 GTSNPN and CDR2 SVGIG (reference sequence). The V and J ends lost 0 bases and 4 bases respectively, with 31 bases between them. The CDR3 spans 21 residues. The CDR3 region has the DNA TGTGCCTGGAGTGTATCCGATCTTCGGACATCGTTAATCACCGTGAATCAGCCCCAGCATTTT. Its protein product is CAWSVSDLRTSLITVNQPQHF.